The next 13 T cell receptor beta chains were all read from a single sample in a study of control samples from healthy donors and cancer patients. The table came from immunoSEQ multiplex PCR; TCRdb's copy has only in-frame clones and leaves some out. The table lists over 200,000 clones, around 80% of them singletons, with 13% in the top ten. What was sequenced was PBMCs. The receptors shown here come from a woman aged 55-75 years with lung cancer.

Concerning this clone: This CDR3 is also generated by other DNA sequences in the sample. The CDR3 DNA is TGTGCCAGCAGCTTAGGCGGGCAGACCTATGGCTACACCTTC. This codes for CASSLGGQTYGYTF. The gene calls are TRBV7-9 and TRBJ1-2, with D uncertain. Trimming took off 1 base at V and 4 bases at J, with 10 bases between the two ends. The CDR3 extends over 14 amino acids. Germline CDR1 and CDR2: SEHNR and FQNEAQ (reference sequence).

This clone was seen once. The V and J genes are TRBV9 and TRBJ1-1; 10 positions match TRBD1. CDR1 and CDR2 from the germline V gene are SGDLS and YYNGEE. The CDR3 spans 13 residues. With 5 bases clipped from V and 4 bases from J, the junction kept 2 bases outside the gene matches. CDR3 nucleotides: TGTGCCAGCAGGACAGGGGGCGGCACTGAAGCTTTCTTT. Encoded protein: CASRTGGGTEAFF.

The V gene is TRBV27, the J gene TRBJ2-1; D gene uncertain. CDR1 MNHEY and CDR2 SMNVEV come from the germline V gene (reference sequence). The CDR3 contains 13 residues. V lost 3 bases and J 5 bases, leaving 8 bases between the germline ends. Here the CDR3 DNA reads TGTGCCAGCAGTTTTAGGCAGAACAATGAGCAGTTCTTC. Translated: CASSFRQNNEQFF.

This clone turned up a few times. This chain links TRBV5-1 with TRBJ1-1; 8 bases agree with TRBD1. Trimming cost V 4 bases and J 4 bases; bases outside gene matches: 9. The CDR3 consists of 15 residues. Germline CDR1 and CDR2: SGHRS and YFSETQ. The CDR3 loop reads CASSPGTGWGTEAFF. In nucleotides, the CDR3 is TGCGCCAGCAGCCCGGGGACAGGTTGGGGCACTGAAGCTTTCTTT. Looking up the rest from reference TRBV5-1 and TRBJ1-1 gives the full variable domain: KAGVTQTPRYLIKTRGQQVTLSCSPISGHRSVSWYQQTPGQGLQFLFEYFSETQRNKGNFPGRFSGRQFSNSRSEMNVSTLELGDSALYLCASSPGTGWGTEAFFGQGTRLTVV.

The sample holds one count of this clone. The chain has TRBV5-1 and TRBJ2-1; tentatively, D is TRBD1 (5 bases). This CDR3 has 15 amino acids. With 1 base removed from V and 7 bases from J, the gap between germline ends came to 15 bases. Germline CDR1 SGHRS, CDR2 YFSETQ. The CDR3 region is CASSLNGALGNEQFF. CDR3 sequence (DNA): TGCGCCAGCAGCTTGAATGGGGCCCTAGGGAATGAGCAGTTCTTC.

The chain couples TRBV20-1 to TRBJ1-5; D is ambiguous. V lost 3 bases to trimming and J lost 4 bases, with 16 bases between them. Germline V gene data show CDR1 as DFQATT and CDR2 as SNEGSKA (reference sequence). The CDR3 consists of 15 residues. The CDR3 reads CSASLPGIGNQPQHF. The CDR3 DNA follows: TGCAGTGCTAGTCTCCCCGGAATAGGTAATCAGCCCCAGCATTTT.

The V gene is TRBV25-1, the J gene TRBJ2-1; 8 nucleotides align to TRBD2. V trimming: 3 bases; J trimming: 3 bases; junction bases outside the gene matches: 7. The CDR3 extends over 16 amino acids. In germline, CDR1 is MGHDK, CDR2 SYGVNS. The CDR3 reads CASSDPGGAGYNEQFF. Here the CDR3 DNA reads TGTGCCAGCAGTGATCCCGGGGGGGCGGGCTACAATGAGCAGTTCTTC.

The chain carries TRBV11-1 and TRBJ2-5; D might be TRBD1 or TRBD2, each matching 5 bases. V lost 8 bases and J lost 2, with 18 bases in between. CDR3 size: 15 residues. The germline V gene encodes CDR1 SGHAT and CDR2 FQDESV (reference sequence). The CDR3 sequence: CASGALGAAQETQYF. CDR3 DNA sequence: TGTGCCAGCGGAGCTCTCGGGGCGGCTCAAGAGACCCAGTACTTC.

This clone has at least ten counts. The chain links TRBV5-6 to TRBJ1-5; maybe TRBD1 (5 bases). CDR3 length: 13 amino acids. Germline V gene sequence: CDR1 SGHDT, CDR2 YYEEEE. The V end lost 2 bases, the J end lost 6 bases, and 9 bases lay between the germline ends. CDR3 protein: CASSLGTGQPQHF. Written as DNA, the CDR3 is TGTGCCAGCAGCTTAGGGACCGGTCAGCCCCAGCATTTT.

This chain joins TRBV6-1 and TRBJ1-1; possible D gene TRBD1, 6 bases. The V end lost 4 bases, the J end lost 4 bases, and 19 bases lay between the germline ends. CDR1 and CDR2 from the germline V gene are MNHNS and SASEGT. This CDR3 has 16 amino acids. The CDR3 nucleotides are TGTGCCAGCAGTGCAGGACAGTTTATGGGCGCCACTGAAGCTTTCTTT. It yields the protein CASSAGQFMGATEAFF.

The chain carries TRBV7-2 and TRBJ2-3; 7 bases align to TRBD2. CDR1 and CDR2 (germline): SGHTA, FQGNSA. The CDR3 covers 17 residues. V was pared by 1 base and J by 2 bases, with 9 bases of the junction left unmatched. The CDR3 reads CASSLGPRLAATDTQYF. The CDR3 bases are TGTGCCAGCAGCTTAGGCCCGCGGCTAGCGGCCACAGATACGCAGTATTTT.

This chain connects TRBV10-2 to TRBJ2-3, with TRBD2 identical over 11 bases. This CDR3 region has 19 residues. With V trimmed by 6 bases and J by 2 bases, 16 bases remained unmatched. CDR1 is WSHSY, CDR2 SAAADI, per germline. The CDR3 DNA follows: TGCGCCAGCAGGAGGTCCGGGACTAGCGGACGATCCCACACAGATACGCAGTATTTT. This sequence encodes CASRRSGTSGRSHTDTQYF.

The gene calls are TRBV2 and TRBJ1-1; D call uncertain. Between the trimmed V and J ends, which lost 6 bases and 1 base, there was a span of 15 bases. This CDR3 comprises 15 residues. In germline, CDR1 is SNHLY, CDR2 FYNNEI. The CDR3 bases are TGTGCCAGCAGCAGGACCCGCCCTTCGAACACTGAAGCTTTCTTT. Protein: CASSRTRPSNTEAFF.